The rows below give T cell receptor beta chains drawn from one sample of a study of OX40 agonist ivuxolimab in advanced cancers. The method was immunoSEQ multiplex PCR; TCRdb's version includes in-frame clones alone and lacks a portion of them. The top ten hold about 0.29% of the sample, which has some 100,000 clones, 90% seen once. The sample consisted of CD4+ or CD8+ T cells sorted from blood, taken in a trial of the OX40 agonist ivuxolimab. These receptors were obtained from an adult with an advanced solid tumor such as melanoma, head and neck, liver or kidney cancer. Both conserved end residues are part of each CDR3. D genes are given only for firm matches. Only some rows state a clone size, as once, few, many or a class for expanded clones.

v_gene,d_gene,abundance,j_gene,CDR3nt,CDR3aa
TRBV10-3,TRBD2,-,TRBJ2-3,TGTGCCATCACTCAACTAGCGGGCAGCACAGATACGCAGTATTTT,CAITQLAGSTDTQYF
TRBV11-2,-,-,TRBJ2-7,TGTGCCAGCAGCTCCGGGGCGGTTCTCGAGCAGTACTTC,CASSSGAVLEQYF
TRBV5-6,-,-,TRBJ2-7,TGTGCCAGCAGCTTGGGAGGGCAGAACGAGCAGTACTTC,CASSLGGQNEQYF
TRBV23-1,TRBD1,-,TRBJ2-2,TGCGCCAGCAGTCTTGACAGGGTATACACCGGGGAGCTGTTTTTT,CASSLDRVYTGELFF
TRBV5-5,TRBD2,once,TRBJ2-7,TGTGCCACTACTAGCGGGAGCTCCTACGAGCAGTACTTC,CATTSGSSYEQYF
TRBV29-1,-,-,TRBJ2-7,TGCAGCGTTCGTTGGGGTTTCGAGCAGTACTTC,CSVRWGFEQYF
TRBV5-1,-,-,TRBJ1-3,TGCGCCAGCAGCTTGGAGGGGAGGCGCTCTGGAAACACCATATATTTT,CASSLEGRRSGNTIYF
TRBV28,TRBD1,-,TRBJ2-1,TGTGCCAGCACCATTGGGTCAGGGGGACCATTTGAGCAGTTCTTC,CASTIGSGGPFEQFF
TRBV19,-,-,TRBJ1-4,TGTGCCAGTAGTACCCTGGGACCCAATGAAAAACTGTTTTTT,CASSTLGPNEKLFF
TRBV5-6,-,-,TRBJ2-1,TGTGCCAGCAGCTTGGTTTATTACTCCTACAATGAGCAGTTCTTC,CASSLVYYSYNEQFF